This T cell receptor (beta chain) stems from a study of cytomegalovirus exposure and HLA in healthy donors (dated by TCRdb to the late 2010s). At the level of the whole study: The roughly 670 repertoires of the first cohort and the approximately 130 validation repertoires were produced on the same platform, according to a later analysis. Along with the roughly 700-subject first cohort, a separate validation cohort of some 130 different subjects was used. The study aimed to test whether cataloging public T cell receptors could reveal signatures of past pathogen exposure. The study combined high-throughput TCR immunosequencing, statistical association of individual TCRs with disease status, and machine learning to predict cytomegalovirus infection status.

Library preparation employed the immunoSEQ multiplex PCR assay. As for the original processing: A statistical classification framework was built to diagnose cytomegalovirus status from the catalog of TCR beta chain sequences. Drawn from immuneACCESS, this table holds only the in-frame rearrangements with V and J called that TCRdb kept. Clones are partly lost; checked studies trace under half to an unresolved V gene and leave the rest unexplained. The V and J calls and clone size are taken from that table; D and trimming were inferred from the DNA. Across this sample there are about 160,000 clones, with roughly 96% seen only once. The ten most abundant clones make up approximately 0.97% of the sample. Beyond this particular receptor, the publication reports: In the study, some 160 TCR beta chains were listed as associated with cytomegalovirus. Across donors, most TCR sequences were observed very rarely, whereas some public TCRs were present in many individuals. The authors suggested that the approach could potentially be generalized to other disease states and immunological phenotypes. Of the cluster scores, roughly 95% were above 0 in a later analysis, which found that TCRs clustered in the first cohort also tended to co-occur in the 120 or so validation repertoires. The classifier was reported to diagnose cytomegalovirus status with high specificity and sensitivity in both the original and validation cohorts. The validation cohort had no HLA typing available for a later analysis, so co-occurrence within that cohort was assessed over all 130 or so repertoires. Three of the identified cytomegalovirus-associated TCR beta chains were confirmed in vitro to be specific for cytomegalovirus antigens.

The donors belonged to the validation cohort of about 120 subjects, which was separate from the approximately 660-subject first cohort. A note on this clone: Its binding antigen is unknown. Within one base of it there is no much larger clone, and no base qualities were kept.

In the germline V gene, CDR1 corresponds to SGHDT and CDR2 to YYEEEE. V is reduced by 5 bases and J by 2 bases, leaving a spacing of 8 bases between them. Its CDR3 holds 13 amino acids, cysteine through phenylalanine. This entry keeps only the CDR3 DNA: 39 bases, framed from base 1. The receptor was isolated from a woman under 30 in good health and CMV-seronegative. The sequenced sample consisted of PBMCs. The chain is made from TRBV5-6 and TRBJ2-1, with TRBD1 perhaps the D gene, on 6 matching bases. The CDR3 reads as follows: CASRTGTYNEQFF. The bases are TGTGCCAGCAGGACAGGAACCTACAATGAGCAGTTCTTC.